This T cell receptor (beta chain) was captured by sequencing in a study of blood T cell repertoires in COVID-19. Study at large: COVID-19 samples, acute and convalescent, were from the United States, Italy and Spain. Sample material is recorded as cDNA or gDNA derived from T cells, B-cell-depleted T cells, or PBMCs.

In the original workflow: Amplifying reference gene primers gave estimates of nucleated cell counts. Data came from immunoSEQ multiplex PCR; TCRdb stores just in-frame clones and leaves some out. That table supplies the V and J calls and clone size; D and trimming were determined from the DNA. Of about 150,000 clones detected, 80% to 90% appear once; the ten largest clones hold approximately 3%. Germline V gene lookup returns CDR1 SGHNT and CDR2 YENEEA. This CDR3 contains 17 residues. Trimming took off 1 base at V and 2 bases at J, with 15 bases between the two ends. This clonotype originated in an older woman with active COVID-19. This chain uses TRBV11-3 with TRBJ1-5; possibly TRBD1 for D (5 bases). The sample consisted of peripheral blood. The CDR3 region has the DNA TGTGCCAGCAGCTTAGTTCGGTCAGGGTTCGGCAATCAGCCCCAGCATTTT. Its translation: CASSLVRSGFGNQPQHF.